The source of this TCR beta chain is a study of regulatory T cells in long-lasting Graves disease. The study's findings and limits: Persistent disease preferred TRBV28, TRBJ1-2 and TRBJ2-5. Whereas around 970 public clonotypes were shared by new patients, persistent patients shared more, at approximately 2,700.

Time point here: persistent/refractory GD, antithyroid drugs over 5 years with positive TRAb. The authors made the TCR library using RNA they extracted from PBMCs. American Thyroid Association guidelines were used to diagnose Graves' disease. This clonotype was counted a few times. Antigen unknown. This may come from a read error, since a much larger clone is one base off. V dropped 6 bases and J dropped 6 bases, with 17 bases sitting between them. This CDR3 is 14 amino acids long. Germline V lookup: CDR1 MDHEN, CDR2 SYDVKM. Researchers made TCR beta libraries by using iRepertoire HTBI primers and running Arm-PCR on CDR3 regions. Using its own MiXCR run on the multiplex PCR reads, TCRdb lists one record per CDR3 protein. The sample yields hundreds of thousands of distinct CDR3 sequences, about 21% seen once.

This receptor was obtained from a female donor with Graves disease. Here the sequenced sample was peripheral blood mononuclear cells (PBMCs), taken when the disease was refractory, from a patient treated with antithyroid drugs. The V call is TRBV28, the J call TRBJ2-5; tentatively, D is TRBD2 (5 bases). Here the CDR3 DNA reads TGTGCCAGCAGCCTAGTGGGAGTCGTAAAGACCCAGTACTTC. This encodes CASSLVGVVKTQYF. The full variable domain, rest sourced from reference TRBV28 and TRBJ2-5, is DVKVTQSSRYLVKRTGEKVFLECVQDMDHENMFWYRQDPGLGLRLIYFSYDVKMKEKGDIPEGYSVSREKKERFSLILESASTNQTSMYLCASSLVGVVKTQYFGPGTRLLVL.